These T cell receptor beta chains were read from a single sample in a study of graft-versus-host responses after intestinal transplantation. Clones were sequenced by immunoSEQ multiplex PCR, and TCRdb holds only the in-frame ones, with some missing. The sample carries 35,000 to 45,000 clones, just over 90% recorded once. The sequences come from PBMCs, collected 700 to 850 days after intestinal transplantation. These receptors were collected from a human patient who received an intestinal transplant, so some T cells may come from the graft donor. Both conserved end residues are part of each CDR3. The D gene is left open where the match is weak. Expanded clones get a size class; other rows say once, few or many, or leave the size out.

cdr3_nt cdr3_aa v_call clone_size j_call d_call
TGTGCCAGCAGCCTCCGGCTTGGGTACAATGAGCAGTTCTTC CASSLRLGYNEQFF TRBV6-5 few TRBJ2-1 -
TGTGCCAGCAGCTTGGAGCCGGGGCTCAACACTGAAGCTTTCTTT CASSLEPGLNTEAFF TRBV5-4 - TRBJ1-1 -
TGTGCCAGCAGCCCACAGGGGTATAATTCACCCCTCCACTTT CASSPQGYNSPLHF TRBV6-5 - TRBJ1-6 TRBD1
TGTGCCAGCAGCGTCGGGACGGGCCTCGTAGCCAAAAACATTCAGTACTTC CASSVGTGLVAKNIQYF TRBV9 - TRBJ2-4 -
TGTGCCAGTAGGGAGACAGGGGTCTTCTCCTACAATGAGCAGTTCTTC CASRETGVFSYNEQFF TRBV19 - TRBJ2-1 TRBD1
TGTGCCAGCAGCTCATCGGGACAGGGGACCTACGAGCAGTACTTC CASSSSGQGTYEQYF TRBV7-9 - TRBJ2-7 TRBD1
TGTGCCAGCAGAATCGGGGGGCCACGAGCAGATACGCAGTATTTT CASRIGGPRADTQYF TRBV2 - TRBJ2-3 -
TGCGCCAGCAGTGAGTCGACTAGCGGGGGCAATGAGCAGTTCTTC CASSESTSGGNEQFF TRBV10-1 - TRBJ2-1 TRBD2
TGTGCCGCCAAGGGGGGTCTTACAACTAATGAAAAACTGTTTTTT CAAKGGLTTNEKLFF TRBV21-1 - TRBJ1-4 -
TGTGCCAGTAGTCCTCCCGACAAGGGCTACAATGAGCAGTTCTTC CASSPPDKGYNEQFF TRBV19 - TRBJ2-1 -
TGTGCTAGTGGTGGTCGATGCAGGACAAAGTCGGGCCACGTCCTGACTTTC CASGGRCRTKSGHVLTF TRBV12-5 - TRBJ2-6 -
TGTGCCAGCAGCTTAGTGGGCGGGAGTTCAGAGACCCAGTACTTC CASSLVGGSSETQYF TRBV5-6 - TRBJ2-5 TRBD2
TGTGCCAGCAGCTTCCTTAGGAGAACTGAAGCTTTCTTT CASSFLRRTEAFF TRBV11-1 few TRBJ1-1 -
TGCGCCAGCAGCCCCAACCCGGGACAGGGGAGGAAGCCCCAGCATTTT CASSPNPGQGRKPQHF TRBV4-1 - TRBJ1-5 TRBD1
TGTGCCAGCAGTTACGAGGGGGGAGACACTGAAGCTTTCTTT CASSYEGGDTEAFF TRBV6-5 - TRBJ1-1 -
TGCGCCAGCAGCTCGAACCGGGACAGCAACTATGGCTACACCTTC CASSSNRDSNYGYTF TRBV5-1 - TRBJ1-2 TRBD1